The rows below give T cell receptor beta chains drawn from one sample of a study of response to subunit inactivated influenza vaccine. TCRdb ran MiXCR on the RT-PCR reads and lists one entry per CDR3 protein. This table holds some 190,000 distinct CDR3 sequences, roughly 14% found once. The sequenced sample was CD8+ T cells sorted from PBMCs, obtained 4 to 6 days after vaccination. The origin of the receptors is a middle-aged man who received an inactivated influenza vaccine. Both conserved end residues are part of each CDR3. A D gene is named only where the DNA matches it firmly. Clone size appears in some rows only: once, few, many, or a class for an expanded clone.

v_call,j_call,clone_size,d_call,cdr3_length,cdr3_nt,cdr3_aa
TRBV5-1,TRBJ1-1,few,.,15,TGCGCCAGCAGCTGGGGTGACCCCGCGATGACTGAAGCTTTCTTT,CASSWGDPAMTEAFF
TRBV30,TRBJ1-5,.,.,13,TGTGCCTGGAGTGGGGAGGGCCGACAGCCCCAGCATTTT,CAWSGEGRQPQHF
TRBV29-1,TRBJ1-3,.,.,14,TGCAGCGTTGATGGGGAAATCGCTGGAAACACCATATATTTT,CSVDGEIAGNTIYF
TRBV5-1,TRBJ2-7,few,.,17,TGCGCCAGCAGCGACCCCACTGCGCCTCGATCCAACTACGAGCAGTACTTC,CASSDPTAPRSNYEQYF
TRBV20-1,TRBJ1-1,.,.,12,TGCAGTGCTAGGGCGGGGAACACTGAAGCTTTCTTT,CSARAGNTEAFF
TRBV2,TRBJ2-7,.,.,14,TGTGCCAGCAGTGAAAATGGACCCCTCTACGAGCAGTACTTC,CASSENGPLYEQYF
TRBV29-1,TRBJ1-2,.,TRBD1,15,TGCAGCGTTGGGGAGACAGGGAAACTAGAGGGTGGCTACACCTTC,CSVGETGKLEGGYTF
TRBV27,TRBJ2-5,few,.,11,TGTGCCAGCGGAAGGGGGGAGACCCAGTACTTC,CASGRGETQYF
TRBV4-1,TRBJ1-1,.,.,15,TGCGCCAGCAGCCAAGATATCCGGCAGAACACTGAAGCTTTCTTT,CASSQDIRQNTEAFF
TRBV25-1,TRBJ2-2,many,.,16,TGTGCCAGCAGTGACCTACAGGGCGGGGGCACCGGGGAGCTGTTTTTT,CASSDLQGGGTGELFF
TRBV10-3,TRBJ2-3,many,.,14,TGTGCCATCAGTCTAGCAGCTAGCACAGATACGCAGTATTTT,CAISLAASTDTQYF
TRBV25-1,TRBJ2-1,.,TRBD2,17,TGTGCCAGCAGTGAAATGAGCGGGGCATACGGCTACAATGAGCAGTTCTTC,CASSEMSGAYGYNEQFF
TRBV7-9,TRBJ2-5,.,TRBD2,17,TGTGCCAGCAGCTTTTTAGGTGGGACTAGCGCCCAAGAGACCCAGTACTTC,CASSFLGGTSAQETQYF
TRBV7-9,TRBJ2-2,.,.,14,TGTGCCAGCAGCTTAGGGGGGAACTCCGGGGAGCTGTTTTTT,CASSLGGNSGELFF
TRBV5-1,TRBJ2-3,.,.,15,TGCGCCAGCAGCACCCGACATGGGGTTGCAAATACGCAGTATTTT,CASSTRHGVANTQYF
TRBV4-2,TRBJ2-2,.,.,15,TGTGCCAGCAGCCAGGCGGGGGCGGCCACCGGGGAGCTGTTTTTT,CASSQAGAATGELFF
TRBV4-2,TRBJ2-1,many,TRBD2,16,TGTGCCAGCAGCCAAGAAGATGCGGGAGGGTACAATGAGCAGTTCTTC,CASSQEDAGGYNEQFF
TRBV30,TRBJ1-5,.,.,13,TGTGCCTGGAGTGAGGCACATTGGGAACCCCAGCATTTT,CAWSEAHWEPQHF
TRBV14,TRBJ2-7,.,.,12,TGTGCCAGCAGCCAACAGGGTTACGAGCAGTACTTC,CASSQQGYEQYF
TRBV7-9,TRBJ2-3,many,.,16,TGTGCCAGCAGCCCAGAAGCGGATCCTAGCACAGATACGCAGTATTTT,CASSPEADPSTDTQYF
TRBV12-3/TRBV12-4,TRBJ2-3,many,.,13,TGTGCCAGCAGCTTCCTCCGCACAGATACGCAGTATTTT,CASSFLRTDTQYF